This T cell receptor (beta chain) was sequenced during a study of T cell responses to AZD1222 COVID-19 vaccine (dated by TCRdb to 2020 to 2022). The study in broad terms: A total of under 250 trial participants underwent TCR sequencing, of whom about 210 had received two doses of AZD1222 and about 25 had received two doses of the MenACWY control vaccine. Enrollment into the trials was organized by age into subgroups of 18-55, 56-69 and 70-plus years, and those subgroups contained approximately 150, 30 and 60 TCR-sequenced participants, respectively.

What this sample's time point label stands for: baseline before first vaccination. This specimen's treatment or condition label, interpreted: meningococcal conjugate vaccine given as trial control. Vaccinee samples came from UK trials COV001 and COV002, including a single-blind randomized controlled phase 2/3 trial of AZD1222 (ChAdOx1 nCoV-19) in healthy adults. Trial participant PBMC samples were collected at day 0 and day 28 after the second dose for TCRbeta chain sequencing. A word on this clone: This receptor's antigen is unknown. Base qualities were left out, and no much larger clone turns up one base away.

The CDR3 regions of human TCRbeta chains were analyzed by immunosequencing. The original pipeline was this. TCRs in the repertoires were compared against a reference library of SARS-CoV-2-specific TCRs that had been generated with the MIRA antigen-specificity platform. Breadth was defined as the fraction of unique TCRs that were SARS-CoV-2-associated. Depth was defined as the fraction of total T cells that were SARS-CoV-2-associated. Using the MIRA data, each spike-specific TCR was mapped to the spike region that the TCR reacts to and placed in a CD4 or CD8 class. Log10-transformed breadth and depth values were compared by one-way ANOVA with Sidak's multiple comparisons tests. The clones in this table, taken by TCRdb from immuneACCESS, are in-frame only. Not every clone is retained; where verified, under half of the shortfall comes from an unresolved V gene, and the cause of the rest is unknown. V and J calls and clone size come straight from that table; D and trimming were deduced from the DNA. The sample table records around 90,000 clones; roughly 89% of these occur just once. The top ten constitute roughly 5% of the sample.

Summary of the overall study and its limitations: Because no day 14 peak-response samples were available, repertoires were characterized only after the peak T cell response. The 56-69-year group was small, and its depth increase did not reach significance, likely because of low power. Epitopes outside the regions mutated in the B.1.351 and B.1.1.7 variants were reportedly recognized by nearly half of the unique spike-specific TCRs. A significant rise in spike-specific TCR breadth and depth was observed after two AZD1222 doses relative to day 0 and relative to MenACWY recipients. Conclusions about previously exposed vaccinees are limited, since just six or seven AZD1222 recipients were seropositive for SARS-CoV-2 at baseline. Participants were mostly white British and included more females than males, and it was suggested by the authors that clonal diversity may have been underestimated. CD4 TCRs associated with the vaccine covered the entire spike protein, and the dominant responses were in regions 160-218 and 743-854.

The TCR sequence derives from an adult in good health. Sequencing used peripheral blood, obtained on day 0 of MenACWY control vaccination.

The CDR3 here reads CASSQEQKGAYEQYF. The DNA sequence reads TGTGCCAGCAGCCAAGAGCAGAAGGGGGCCTACGAGCAGTACTTC. Recombination joined TRBV4-2 with TRBJ2-7; possibly the D gene is TRBD1, per 6 matching bases. The germline ends are 11 bases apart after V is trimmed by 0 bases and J by 2 bases. Spanning cysteine to phenylalanine, the CDR3 consists of 15 amino acids. Solely the CDR3 DNA is kept, with 45 bases framed from the first base. CDR1 and CDR2 are drawn from the germline V gene: LGHNA, YNFKEQ.